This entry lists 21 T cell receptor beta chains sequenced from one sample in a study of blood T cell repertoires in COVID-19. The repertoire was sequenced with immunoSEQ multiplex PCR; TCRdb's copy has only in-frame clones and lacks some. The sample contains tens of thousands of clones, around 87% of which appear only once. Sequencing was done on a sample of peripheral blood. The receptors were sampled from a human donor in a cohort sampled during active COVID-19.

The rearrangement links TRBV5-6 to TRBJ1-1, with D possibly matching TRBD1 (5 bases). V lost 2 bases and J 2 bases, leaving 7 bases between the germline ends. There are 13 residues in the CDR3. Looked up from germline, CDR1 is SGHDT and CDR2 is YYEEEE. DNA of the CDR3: TGTGCCAGCAGCTTATGGGGCAACACTGAAGCTTTCTTT. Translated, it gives CASSLWGNTEAFF.

The CDR3 spells CASSLDRSRGEQYF. The CDR3, as DNA: TGTGCCAGCAGCCTCGACAGGAGCCGGGGCGAGCAGTACTTC. The V gene is TRBV5-4, the J gene TRBJ2-7; TRBD1 is a possible D gene (6 bases). Germline V gene sequence: CDR1 SGHNT, CDR2 YYREEE (reference sequence). V dropped 4 bases and J dropped 6 bases, with 17 bases sitting between them. The CDR3 spans 14 residues.

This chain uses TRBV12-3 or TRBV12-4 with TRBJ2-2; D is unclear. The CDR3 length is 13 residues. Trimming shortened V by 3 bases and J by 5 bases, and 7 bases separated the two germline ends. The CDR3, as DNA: TGTGCCAGCAGTTTTCAGTGGACCGGGGAGCTGTTTTTT. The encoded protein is CASSFQWTGELFF.

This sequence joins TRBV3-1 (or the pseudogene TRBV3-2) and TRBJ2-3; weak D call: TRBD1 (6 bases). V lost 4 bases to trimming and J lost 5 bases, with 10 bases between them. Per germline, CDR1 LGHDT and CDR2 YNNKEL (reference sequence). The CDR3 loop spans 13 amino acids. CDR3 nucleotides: TGTGCCAGCAGCCGCAGGACAGAAGATACGCAGTATTTT. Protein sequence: CASSRRTEDTQYF.

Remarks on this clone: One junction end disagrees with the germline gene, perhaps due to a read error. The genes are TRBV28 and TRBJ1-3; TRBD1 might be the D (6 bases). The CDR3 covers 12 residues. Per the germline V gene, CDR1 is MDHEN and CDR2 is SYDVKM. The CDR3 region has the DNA TGTGCCAGCAGTTCAGGGACATTTCATGATCCTTTT. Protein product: CASSSGTFHDPF.

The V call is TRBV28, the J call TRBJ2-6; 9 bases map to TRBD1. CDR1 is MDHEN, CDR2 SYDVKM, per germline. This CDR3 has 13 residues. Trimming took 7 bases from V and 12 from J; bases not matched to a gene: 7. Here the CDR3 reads CASTGTGLSVLTF. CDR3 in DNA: TGTGCCAGCACGGGGACAGGGCTATCCGTCCTGACTTTC.

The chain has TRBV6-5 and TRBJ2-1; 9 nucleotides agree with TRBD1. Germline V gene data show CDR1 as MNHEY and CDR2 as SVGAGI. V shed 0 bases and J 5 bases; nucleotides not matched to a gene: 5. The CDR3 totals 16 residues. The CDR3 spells CASSYSGTGRNNEQFF. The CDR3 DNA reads TGTGCCAGCAGTTACTCCGGGACAGGGAGGAACAATGAGCAGTTCTTC.

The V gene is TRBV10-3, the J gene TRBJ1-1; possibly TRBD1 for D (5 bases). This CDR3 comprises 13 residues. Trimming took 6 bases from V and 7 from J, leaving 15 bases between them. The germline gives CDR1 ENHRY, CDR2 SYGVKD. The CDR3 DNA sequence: TGTGCCATCAGGCAGGGTGGGGACTTTGAAGCTTTCTTT. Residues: CAIRQGGDFEAFF.

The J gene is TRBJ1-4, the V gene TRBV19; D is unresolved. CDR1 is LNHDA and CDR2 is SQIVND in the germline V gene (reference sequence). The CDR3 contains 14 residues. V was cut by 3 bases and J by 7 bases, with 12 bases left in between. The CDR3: CASSMFEPSEKLFF. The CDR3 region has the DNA TGTGCCAGTAGTATGTTTGAGCCTTCTGAAAAACTGTTTTTT.

CDR3 sequence: CASSLRVRELFF. The DNA of the CDR3 is TGTGCCAGCAGCTTAAGAGTCCGGGAGCTGTTTTTT. This chain connects TRBV7-2 to TRBJ2-2; D uncertain. CDR1 SGHTA and CDR2 FQGNSA come from the germline V gene. The CDR3 spans 12 residues. Deletions cut 2 bases from V and 9 bases from J, with 7 bases between.

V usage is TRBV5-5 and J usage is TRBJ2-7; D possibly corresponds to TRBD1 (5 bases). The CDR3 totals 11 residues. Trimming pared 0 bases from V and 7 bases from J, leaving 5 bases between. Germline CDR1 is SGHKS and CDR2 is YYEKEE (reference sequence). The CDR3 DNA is TGTGCCAGCAGCTTGGCAGGGGAGCAGTACTTC. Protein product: CASSLAGEQYF.

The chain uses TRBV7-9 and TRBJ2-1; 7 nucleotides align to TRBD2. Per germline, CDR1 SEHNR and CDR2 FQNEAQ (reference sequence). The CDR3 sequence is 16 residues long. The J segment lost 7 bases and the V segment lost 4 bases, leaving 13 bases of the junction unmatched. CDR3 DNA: TGTGCCAGCAGCTCTATTGGGGCGGGAGAAAAAAATGAGCAGTTCTTC. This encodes CASSSIGAGEKNEQFF.

The DNA of the CDR3 is TGTGCCAGCAGTCCCCGACAGGGGGTTGCCGGGGAGCTGTTTTTT. As protein: CASSPRQGVAGELFF. The V gene is TRBV27, the J gene TRBJ2-2, with TRBD1 identical over 9 bases. CDR1 MNHEY and CDR2 SMNVEV come from the germline V gene (reference sequence). The CDR3 has 15 amino acids. V gave up 5 bases and J gave up 6 bases; unmatched junction bases: 7.

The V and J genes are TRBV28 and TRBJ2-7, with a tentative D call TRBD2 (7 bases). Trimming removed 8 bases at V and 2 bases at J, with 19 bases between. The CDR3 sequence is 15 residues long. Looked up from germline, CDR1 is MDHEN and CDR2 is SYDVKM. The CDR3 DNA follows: TGTGCCAGCGGATTTCCGGGGGGCCGTCCCTACGAGCAGTACTTC. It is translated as CASGFPGGRPYEQYF.

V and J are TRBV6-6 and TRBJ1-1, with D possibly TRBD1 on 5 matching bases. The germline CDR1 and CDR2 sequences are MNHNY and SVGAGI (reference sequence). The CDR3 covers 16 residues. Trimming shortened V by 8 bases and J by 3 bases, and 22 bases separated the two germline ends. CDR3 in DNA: TGTGCCAGCCTTCCCCTCTCGCGGGGGTTGGACACTGAAGCTTTCTTT. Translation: CASLPLSRGLDTEAFF.

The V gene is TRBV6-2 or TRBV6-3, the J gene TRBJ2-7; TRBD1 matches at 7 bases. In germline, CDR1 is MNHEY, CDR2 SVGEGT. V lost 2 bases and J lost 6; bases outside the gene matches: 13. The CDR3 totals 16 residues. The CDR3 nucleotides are TGTGCCAGCAGTTACCCTTCCCAGGGGGATAGAGCCGAGCAGTACTTC. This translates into CASSYPSQGDRAEQYF.

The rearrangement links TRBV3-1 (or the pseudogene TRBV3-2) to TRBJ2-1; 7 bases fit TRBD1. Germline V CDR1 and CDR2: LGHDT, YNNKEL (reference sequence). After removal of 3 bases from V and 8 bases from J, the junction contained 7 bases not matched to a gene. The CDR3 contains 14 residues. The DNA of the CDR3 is TGTGCCAGCAGCCAGGCTTCTGGGACAGATGAGCAGTTCTTC. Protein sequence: CASSQASGTDEQFF.

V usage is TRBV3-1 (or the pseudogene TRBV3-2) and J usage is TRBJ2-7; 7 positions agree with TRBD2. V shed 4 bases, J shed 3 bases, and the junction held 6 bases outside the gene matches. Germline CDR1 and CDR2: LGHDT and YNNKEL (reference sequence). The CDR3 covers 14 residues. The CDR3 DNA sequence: TGTGCCAGCAGCCGGCAGGGACTATTCTACGAGCAGTACTTC. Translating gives CASSRQGLFYEQYF.

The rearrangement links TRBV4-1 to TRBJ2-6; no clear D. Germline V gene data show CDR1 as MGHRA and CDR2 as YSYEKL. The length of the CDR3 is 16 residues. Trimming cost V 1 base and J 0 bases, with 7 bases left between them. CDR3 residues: CASSQVQLSGANVLTF. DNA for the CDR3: TGCGCCAGCAGCCAAGTACAGCTCTCTGGGGCCAACGTCCTGACTTTC.

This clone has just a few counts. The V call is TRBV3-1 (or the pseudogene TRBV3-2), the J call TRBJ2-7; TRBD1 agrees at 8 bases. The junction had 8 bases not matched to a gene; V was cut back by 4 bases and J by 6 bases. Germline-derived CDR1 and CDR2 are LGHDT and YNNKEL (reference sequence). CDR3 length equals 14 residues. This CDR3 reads CASSPGQGKGEQYF. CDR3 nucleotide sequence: TGTGCCAGCAGCCCCGGACAGGGAAAGGGCGAGCAGTACTTC.

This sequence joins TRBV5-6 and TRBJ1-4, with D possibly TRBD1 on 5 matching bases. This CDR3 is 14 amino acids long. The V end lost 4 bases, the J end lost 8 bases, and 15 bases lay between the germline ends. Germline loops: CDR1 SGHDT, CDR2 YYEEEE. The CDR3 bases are TGTGCCAGCAGCCTCTCGGGGGTGGAGGAAAAACTGTTTTTT. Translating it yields CASSLSGVEEKLFF.